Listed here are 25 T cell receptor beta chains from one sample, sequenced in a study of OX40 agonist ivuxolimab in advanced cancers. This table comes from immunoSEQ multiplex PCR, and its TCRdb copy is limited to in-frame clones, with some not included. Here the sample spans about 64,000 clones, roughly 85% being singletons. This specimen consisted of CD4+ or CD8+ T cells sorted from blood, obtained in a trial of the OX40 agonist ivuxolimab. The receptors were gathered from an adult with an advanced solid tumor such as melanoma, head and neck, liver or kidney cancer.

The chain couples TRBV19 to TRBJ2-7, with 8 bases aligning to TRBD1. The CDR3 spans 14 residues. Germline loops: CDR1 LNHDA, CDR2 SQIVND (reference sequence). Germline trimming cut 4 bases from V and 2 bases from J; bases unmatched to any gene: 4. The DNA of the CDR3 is TGTGCCAGTAGTACTCCGGGACAGGCCTACGAGCAGTACTTC. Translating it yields CASSTPGQAYEQYF.

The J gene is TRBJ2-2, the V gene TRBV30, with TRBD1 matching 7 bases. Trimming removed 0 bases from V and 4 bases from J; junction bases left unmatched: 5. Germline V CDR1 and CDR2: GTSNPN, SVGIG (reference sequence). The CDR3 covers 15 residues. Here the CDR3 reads CAWSVLRGTTGELFF. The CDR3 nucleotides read TGTGCCTGGAGTGTTCTCAGGGGGACCACCGGGGAGCTGTTTTTT. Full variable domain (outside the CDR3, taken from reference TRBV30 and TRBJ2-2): SQTIHQWPATLVQPVGSPLSLECTVEGTSNPNLYWYRQAAGRGLQLLFYSVGIGQISSEVPQNLSASRPQDRQFILSSKKLLLSDSGFYLCAWSVLRGTTGELFFGEGSRLTVL.

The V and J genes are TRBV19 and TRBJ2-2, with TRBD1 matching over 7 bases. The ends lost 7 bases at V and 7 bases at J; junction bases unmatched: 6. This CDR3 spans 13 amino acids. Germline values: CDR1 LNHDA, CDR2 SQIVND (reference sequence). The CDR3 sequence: CASTNRGSGELFF. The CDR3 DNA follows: TGTGCCAGTACTAACAGGGGTAGCGGGGAGCTGTTTTTT.

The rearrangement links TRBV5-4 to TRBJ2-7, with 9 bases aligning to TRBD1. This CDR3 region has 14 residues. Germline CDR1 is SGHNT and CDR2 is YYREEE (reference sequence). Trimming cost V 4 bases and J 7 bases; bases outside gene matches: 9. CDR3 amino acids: CASSQGQGGVEQYF. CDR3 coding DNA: TGTGCCAGCAGCCAGGGACAGGGAGGGGTTGAGCAGTACTTC. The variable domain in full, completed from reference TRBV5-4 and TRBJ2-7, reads ETGVTQSPTHLIKTRGQQVTLRCSSQSGHNTVSWYQQALGQGPQFIFQYYREEENGRGNFPPRFSGLQFPNYSSELNVNALELDDSALYLCASSQGQGGVEQYFGPGTRLTVT.

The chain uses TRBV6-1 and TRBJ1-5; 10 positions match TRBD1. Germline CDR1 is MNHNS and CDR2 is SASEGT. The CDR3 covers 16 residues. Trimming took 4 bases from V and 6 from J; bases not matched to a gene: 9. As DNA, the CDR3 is TGTGCCAGCAGTGCAGGGACAGGGGTAATGGGTCAGCCCCAGCATTTT. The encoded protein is CASSAGTGVMGQPQHF.

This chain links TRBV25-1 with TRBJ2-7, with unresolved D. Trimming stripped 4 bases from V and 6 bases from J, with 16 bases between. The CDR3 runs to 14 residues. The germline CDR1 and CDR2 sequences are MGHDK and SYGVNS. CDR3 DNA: TGTGCCAGCAGTGCCCCCGGGCCACTTTTCGAGCAGTACTTC. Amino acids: CASSAPGPLFEQYF.

This CDR3 reads CAWSVPGGSTYGYTF. CDR3 DNA sequence: TGTGCCTGGAGCGTACCCGGGGGCTCAACCTATGGCTACACCTTC. The genes are TRBV30 and TRBJ1-2; maybe TRBD1 (6 bases). This CDR3 has 15 amino acids. Germline assignment: CDR1 GTSNPN and CDR2 SVGIG (reference sequence). V was shortened by 3 bases and J by 4 bases, with 18 bases between the two germline ends.

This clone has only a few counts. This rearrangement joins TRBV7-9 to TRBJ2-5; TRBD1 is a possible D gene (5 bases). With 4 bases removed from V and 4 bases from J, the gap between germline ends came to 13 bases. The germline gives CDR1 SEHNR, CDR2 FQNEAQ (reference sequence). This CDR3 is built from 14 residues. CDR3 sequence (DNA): TGTGCCAGCAGCTGGGGCTTGGGTGGAGAGACCCAGTACTTC. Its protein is CASSWGLGGETQYF.

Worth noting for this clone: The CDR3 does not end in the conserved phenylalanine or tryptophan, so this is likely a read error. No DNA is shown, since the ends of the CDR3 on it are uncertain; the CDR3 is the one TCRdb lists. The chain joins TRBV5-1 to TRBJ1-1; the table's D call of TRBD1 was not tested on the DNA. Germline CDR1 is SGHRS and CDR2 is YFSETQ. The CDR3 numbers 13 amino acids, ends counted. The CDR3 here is CASSLAPGQGPSV.

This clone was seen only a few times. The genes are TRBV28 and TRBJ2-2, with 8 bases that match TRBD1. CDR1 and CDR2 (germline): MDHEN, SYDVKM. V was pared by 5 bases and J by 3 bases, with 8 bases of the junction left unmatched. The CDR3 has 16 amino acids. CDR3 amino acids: CASSADREMDTGELFF. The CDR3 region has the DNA TGTGCCAGCAGTGCGGACAGGGAAATGGACACCGGGGAGCTGTTTTTT.

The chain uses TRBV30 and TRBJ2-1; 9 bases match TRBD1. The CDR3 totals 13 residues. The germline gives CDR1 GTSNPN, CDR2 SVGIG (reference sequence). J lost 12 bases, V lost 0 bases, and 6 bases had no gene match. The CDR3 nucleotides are TGTGCCTGGAGTGTACAGGGGGCAGGTGGGCAGTTCTTC. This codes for CAWSVQGAGGQFF.

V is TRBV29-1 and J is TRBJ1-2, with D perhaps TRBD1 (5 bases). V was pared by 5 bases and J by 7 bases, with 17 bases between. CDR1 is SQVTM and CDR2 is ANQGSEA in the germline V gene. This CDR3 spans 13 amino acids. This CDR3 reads CSVPVGGLGGYTF. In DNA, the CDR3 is TGCAGCGTTCCTGTGGGGGGACTGGGTGGCTACACCTTC.

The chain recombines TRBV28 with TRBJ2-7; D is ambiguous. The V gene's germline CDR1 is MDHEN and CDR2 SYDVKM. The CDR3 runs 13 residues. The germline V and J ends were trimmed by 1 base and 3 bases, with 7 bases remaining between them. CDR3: CASSLYGSYEQYF. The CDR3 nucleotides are TGTGCCAGCAGTTTATACGGCAGCTACGAGCAGTACTTC.

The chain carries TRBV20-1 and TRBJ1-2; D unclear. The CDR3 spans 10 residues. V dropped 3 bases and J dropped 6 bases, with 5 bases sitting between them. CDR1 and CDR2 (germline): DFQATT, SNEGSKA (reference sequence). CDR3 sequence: CSARYDGYTF. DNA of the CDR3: TGCAGTGCTAGGTACGATGGCTACACCTTC.

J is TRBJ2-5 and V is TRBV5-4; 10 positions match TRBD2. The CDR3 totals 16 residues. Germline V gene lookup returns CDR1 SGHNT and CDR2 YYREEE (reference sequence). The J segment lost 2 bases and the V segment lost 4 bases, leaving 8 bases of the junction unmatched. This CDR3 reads CASSKEGLASQETQYF. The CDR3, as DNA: TGTGCCAGCAGCAAGGAGGGACTAGCGAGTCAAGAGACCCAGTACTTC.

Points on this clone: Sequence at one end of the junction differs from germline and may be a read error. The CDR3 nucleotides read TGTGCCAGCAGCCTAGCCGGGACAGCTGGCTACAATGAGCAGTTCTTC. Translated, it gives CASSLAGTAGYNEQFF. This chain connects TRBV7-8 to TRBJ2-1; TRBD1 matches 7 bases. The CDR3 extends over 16 amino acids. Germline V lookup: CDR1 SGHVS, CDR2 FQNEAQ. Supplemented by reference TRBV7-8 and TRBJ2-1, the full variable domain reads GAGVSQSPRYKVAKRGQDVALRCDPISGHVSLFWYQQALGQGPEFLTYFQNEAQLDKSGLPSDRFFAERPEGSVSTLKIQRTQQEDSAVYLCASSLAGTAGYNEQFFGPGTRLTVL.

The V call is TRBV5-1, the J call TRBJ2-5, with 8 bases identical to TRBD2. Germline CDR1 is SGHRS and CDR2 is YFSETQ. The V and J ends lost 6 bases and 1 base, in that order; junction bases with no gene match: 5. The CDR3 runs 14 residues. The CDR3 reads CASNPRGGQETQYF. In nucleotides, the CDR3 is TGCGCCAGCAACCCCCGGGGGGGCCAAGAGACCCAGTACTTC. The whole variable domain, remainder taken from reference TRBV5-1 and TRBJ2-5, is KAGVTQTPRYLIKTRGQQVTLSCSPISGHRSVSWYQQTPGQGLQFLFEYFSETQRNKGNFPGRFSGRQFSNSRSEMNVSTLELGDSALYLCASNPRGGQETQYFGPGTRLLVL.

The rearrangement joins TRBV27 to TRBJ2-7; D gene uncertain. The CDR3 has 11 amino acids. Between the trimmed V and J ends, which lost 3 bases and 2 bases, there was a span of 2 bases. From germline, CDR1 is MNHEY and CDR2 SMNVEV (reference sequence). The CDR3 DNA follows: TGTGCCAGCAGTTTCCCCTACGAGCAGTACTTC. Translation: CASSFPYEQYF.

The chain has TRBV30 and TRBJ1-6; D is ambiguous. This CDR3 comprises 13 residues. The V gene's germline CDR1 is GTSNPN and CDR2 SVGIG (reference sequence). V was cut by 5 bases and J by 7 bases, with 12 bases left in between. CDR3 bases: TGTGCCTGGCTGACTGGAATAAATTCACCCCTCCACTTT. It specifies CAWLTGINSPLHF.

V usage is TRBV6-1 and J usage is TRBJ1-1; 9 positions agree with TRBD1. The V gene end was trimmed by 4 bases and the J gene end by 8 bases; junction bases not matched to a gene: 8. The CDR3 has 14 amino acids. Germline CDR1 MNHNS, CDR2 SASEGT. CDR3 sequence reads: CASSVRGQGTEAFF. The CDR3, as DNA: TGTGCCAGCAGTGTCCGAGGACAGGGGACGGAAGCTTTCTTT.

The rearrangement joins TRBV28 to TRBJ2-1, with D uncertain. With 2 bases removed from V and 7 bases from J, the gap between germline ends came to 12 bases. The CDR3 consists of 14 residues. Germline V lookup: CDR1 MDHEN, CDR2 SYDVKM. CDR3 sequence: CASSLVTLRNEQFF. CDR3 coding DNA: TGTGCCAGCAGTTTAGTGACGCTTAGAAATGAGCAGTTCTTC.

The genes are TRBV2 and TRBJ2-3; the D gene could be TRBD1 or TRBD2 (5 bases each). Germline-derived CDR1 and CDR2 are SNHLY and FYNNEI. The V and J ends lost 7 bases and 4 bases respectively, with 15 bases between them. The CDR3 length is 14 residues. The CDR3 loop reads CASIPGPAADTQYF. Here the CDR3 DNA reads TGTGCCAGCATACCGGGACCAGCAGCAGATACGCAGTATTTT.

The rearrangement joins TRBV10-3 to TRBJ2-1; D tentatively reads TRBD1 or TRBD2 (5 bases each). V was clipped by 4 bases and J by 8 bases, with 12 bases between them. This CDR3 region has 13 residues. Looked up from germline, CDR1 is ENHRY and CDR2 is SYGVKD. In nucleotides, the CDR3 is TGTGCCATCAGTGGGCGTGGGGACGATGAGCAGTTCTTC. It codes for CAISGRGDDEQFF.

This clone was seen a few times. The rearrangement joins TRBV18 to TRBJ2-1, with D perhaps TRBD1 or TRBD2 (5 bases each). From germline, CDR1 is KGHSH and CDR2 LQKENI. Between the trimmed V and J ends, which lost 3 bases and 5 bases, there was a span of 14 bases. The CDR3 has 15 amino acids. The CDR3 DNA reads TGTGCCAGCTCACCCTTTCGGGACCTCCACAATGAGCAGTTCTTC. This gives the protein CASSPFRDLHNEQFF.

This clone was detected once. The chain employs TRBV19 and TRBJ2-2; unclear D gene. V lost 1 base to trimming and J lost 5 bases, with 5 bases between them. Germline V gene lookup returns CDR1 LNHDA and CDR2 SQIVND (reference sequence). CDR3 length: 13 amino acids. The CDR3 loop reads CASSIGPTGELFF. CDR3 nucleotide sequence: TGTGCCAGTAGTATAGGACCGACCGGGGAGCTGTTTTTT.